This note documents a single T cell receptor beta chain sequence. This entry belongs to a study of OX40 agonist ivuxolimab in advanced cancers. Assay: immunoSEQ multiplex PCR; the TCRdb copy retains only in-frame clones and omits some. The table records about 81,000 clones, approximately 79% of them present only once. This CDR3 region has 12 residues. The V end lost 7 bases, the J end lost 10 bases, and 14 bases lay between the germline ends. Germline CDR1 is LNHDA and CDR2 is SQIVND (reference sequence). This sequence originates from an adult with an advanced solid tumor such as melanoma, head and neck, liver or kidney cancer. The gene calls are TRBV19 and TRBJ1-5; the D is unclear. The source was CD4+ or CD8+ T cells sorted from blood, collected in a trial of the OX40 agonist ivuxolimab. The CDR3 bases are TGTGCCAGTAAGGGAGGTGCGGGACCCCAGCATTTT. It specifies CASKGGAGPQHF.